The 5 T cell receptor beta chains reported below all come from one sample, sequenced in a study of T cell responses to AZD1222 COVID-19 vaccine. The assay was immunoSEQ multiplex PCR, and TCRdb's table has in-frame clones only and misses some. Seen here are around 120,000 clones, nearly 90% observed once, and the top ten hold 2% to 2.5%. The material was peripheral blood, obtained 28 days after the second AZD1222 dose. The source is an adult who received the AZD1222 COVID-19 vaccine.

The rearrangement links TRBV30 to TRBJ2-7; 9 bases agree with TRBD1. Germline CDR1 is GTSNPN and CDR2 is SVGIG (reference sequence). The trim removed 2 bases at V and 2 bases at J, leaving 4 bases unmatched. This CDR3 spans 14 amino acids. The CDR3: CAWSWTGAAYEQYF. DNA of the CDR3: TGTGCCTGGAGTTGGACAGGGGCGGCCTACGAGCAGTACTTC.

The genes are TRBV28 and TRBJ2-2; D not certain. CDR3 length equals 16 residues. Germline loops: CDR1 MDHEN, CDR2 SYDVKM. V shed 1 base and J shed 2 bases, with 11 bases lying between them. The DNA of the CDR3 is TGTGCCAGCAGTTTATTGACTGGGGTTAACACCGGGGAGCTGTTTTTT. It specifies CASSLLTGVNTGELFF.

The chain links TRBV6-5 to TRBJ2-7; TRBD1 agrees at 9 bases. V shed 5 bases and J 7 bases; nucleotides not matched to a gene: 9. The germline gives CDR1 MNHEY, CDR2 SVGAGI. The CDR3 has 14 amino acids. As DNA, the CDR3 is TGTGCCAGCAGTAACCGGGACAGGGTTGGGGAGCAGTACTTC. This sequence encodes CASSNRDRVGEQYF.

The chain is built from TRBV7-8 and TRBJ2-7; the match to TRBD2 covers 8 bases. CDR3 length: 15 amino acids. CDR1 is SGHVS, CDR2 FQNEAQ, per germline. The V gene end was trimmed by 5 bases and the J gene end by 2 bases; junction bases not matched to a gene: 8. CDR3 in DNA: TGTGCCAGCAGCCCCCGGGGGGGCCTACCCTACGAGCAGTACTTC. Its protein is CASSPRGGLPYEQYF.

The CDR3 nucleotides are TGTGCCAGCAGTTCACAGCCCGTGCGGGGCATGTACGAGCAGTACTTC. It yields the protein CASSSQPVRGMYEQYF. This chain connects TRBV7-2 to TRBJ2-7, with D perhaps TRBD2 (6 bases). CDR1 SGHTA and CDR2 FQGNSA come from the germline V gene. The V end was cut by 6 bases, the J end by 4 bases, with 22 bases between. The CDR3 is 16 residues long.